This is a list of T cell receptor beta chains from one sample in a study of blood T cell repertoires in COVID-19. The method was immunoSEQ multiplex PCR; TCRdb's version includes in-frame clones alone and lacks a portion of them. Here the sample spans about 55,000 clones, roughly 86% being singletons. The sample was peripheral blood. The source of these receptors is a man aged 40-49 years with COVID-19, enrolled during active disease. Each CDR3 is given with its conserved first and last residue. D genes are given only for firm matches. Only part of the rows carry a size: once, few, many, or a class if the clone is expanded.

TRBJ2-3	TRBV7-9	.	.	TGTGCCAGCAGCTTATATGCGGGGGCAGACACAGATACGCAGTATTTT	CASSLYAGADTDTQYF
TRBJ2-3	TRBV7-6	.	.	TGTGCCAGCAGCTTAGTTGTTTCGGAGGGGACAGATACGCAGTATTTT	CASSLVVSEGTDTQYF
TRBJ1-5	TRBV9	.	.	TGTGCCAGCAGCGTAGAGGGGGGGAGCAATCAGCCCCAGCATTTT	CASSVEGGSNQPQHF
TRBJ1-2	TRBV28	.	.	TGTGCCAGCAGTTTATTGGACTCTAACTATGGCTACACCTTC	CASSLLDSNYGYTF
TRBJ2-5	TRBV2	few	TRBD1	TGTGCCAGCAGTGGTGGTTCAAGGATGGACAGGGGCCAAGAGACCCAGTACTTC	CASSGGSRMDRGQETQYF
TRBJ2-1	TRBV2	few	TRBD1	TGTGCCAGCGGTCTCGGGACAGGGGGGTCCTACAATGAGCAGTTCTTC	CASGLGTGGSYNEQFF
TRBJ2-3	TRBV2	.	.	TGTGCCAGCAGCGCAGGGCCTCCGGGGGCAGATACGCAGTATTTT	CASSAGPPGADTQYF
TRBJ2-3	TRBV5-6	.	.	TGTGCCAGCAGCGCCACAGGGACAGATACGCAGTATTTT	CASSATGTDTQYF
TRBJ1-2	TRBV24-1	.	.	TGTGCCACCAGTGATTTGTCGGTTAACTATGGCTACACCTTC	CATSDLSVNYGYTF
TRBJ2-7	TRBV9	.	TRBD1	TGTGCCAGCAGCGAGGCGGGACAGGGGAGCGAGCAGTACTTC	CASSEAGQGSEQYF
TRBJ1-2	TRBV2	.	.	TGTGCCAGCAGGGGGGAGGGGACAAGAGCTAACTATGGCTACACCTTC	CASRGEGTRANYGYTF
TRBJ1-2	TRBV4-1	few	.	TGCGCCAGCAGCCAAGGGTACAACCTGGACTACTATGGCTACACCTTC	CASSQGYNLDYYGYTF
TRBJ2-3	TRBV29-1	.	.	TGCAGCGCTGACTACACAGATACGCAGTATTTT	CSADYTDTQYF